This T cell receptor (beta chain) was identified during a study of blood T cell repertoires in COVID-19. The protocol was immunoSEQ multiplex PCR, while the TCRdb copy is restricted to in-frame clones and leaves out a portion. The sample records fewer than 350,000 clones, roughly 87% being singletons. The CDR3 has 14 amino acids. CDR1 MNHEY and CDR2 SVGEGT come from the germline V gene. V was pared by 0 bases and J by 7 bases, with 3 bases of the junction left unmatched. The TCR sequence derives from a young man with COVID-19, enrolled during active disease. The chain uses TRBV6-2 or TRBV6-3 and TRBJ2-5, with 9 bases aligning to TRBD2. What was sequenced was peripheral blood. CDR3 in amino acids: CASSYSGTSMTQYF. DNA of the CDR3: TGTGCCAGCAGTTACTCCGGGACTAGCATGACCCAGTACTTC.